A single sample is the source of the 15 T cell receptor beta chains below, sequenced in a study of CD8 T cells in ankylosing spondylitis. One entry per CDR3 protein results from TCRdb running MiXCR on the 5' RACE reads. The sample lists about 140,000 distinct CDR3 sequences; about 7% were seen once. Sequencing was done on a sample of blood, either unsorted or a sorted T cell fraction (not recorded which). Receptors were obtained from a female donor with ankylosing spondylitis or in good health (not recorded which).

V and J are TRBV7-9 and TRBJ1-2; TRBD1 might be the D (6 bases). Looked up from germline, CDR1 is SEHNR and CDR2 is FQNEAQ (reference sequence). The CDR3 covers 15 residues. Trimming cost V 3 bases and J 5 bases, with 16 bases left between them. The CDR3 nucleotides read TGTGCCAGCAGCTTCGCACAGGGCGAACCTTATGGCTACACCTTC. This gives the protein CASSFAQGEPYGYTF.

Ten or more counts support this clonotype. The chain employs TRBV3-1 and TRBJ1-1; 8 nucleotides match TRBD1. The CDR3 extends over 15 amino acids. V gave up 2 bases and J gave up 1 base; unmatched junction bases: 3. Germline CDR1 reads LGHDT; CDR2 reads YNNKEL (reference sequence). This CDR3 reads CASSQTGGKNTEAFF. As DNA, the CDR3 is TGTGCCAGCAGCCAAACAGGGGGGAAGAACACTGAAGCTTTCTTT.

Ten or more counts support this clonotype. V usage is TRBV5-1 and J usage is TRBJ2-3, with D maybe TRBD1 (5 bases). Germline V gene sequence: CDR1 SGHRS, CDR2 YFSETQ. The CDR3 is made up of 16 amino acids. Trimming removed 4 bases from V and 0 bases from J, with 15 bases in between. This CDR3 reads CASSLQGAGSTDTQYF. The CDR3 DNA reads TGCGCCAGCAGCCTACAAGGGGCCGGTAGCACAGATACGCAGTATTTT.

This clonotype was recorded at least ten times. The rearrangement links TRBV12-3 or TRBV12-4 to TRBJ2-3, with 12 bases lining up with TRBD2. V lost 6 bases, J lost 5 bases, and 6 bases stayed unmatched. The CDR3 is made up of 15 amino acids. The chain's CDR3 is CASRSASGGEDTQYF. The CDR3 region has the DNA TGTGCCAGCAGGTCGGCTAGCGGGGGGGAAGATACGCAGTATTTT.

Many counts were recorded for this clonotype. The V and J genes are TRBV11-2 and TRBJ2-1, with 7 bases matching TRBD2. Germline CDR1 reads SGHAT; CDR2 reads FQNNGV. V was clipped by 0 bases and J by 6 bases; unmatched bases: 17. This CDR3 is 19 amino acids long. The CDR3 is CASSLDFSPWGGSGNEQFF. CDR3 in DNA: TGTGCCAGCAGCTTAGATTTTAGTCCCTGGGGGGGATCGGGCAATGAGCAGTTCTTC. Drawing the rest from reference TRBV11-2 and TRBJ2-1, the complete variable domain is EAGVAQSPRYKIIEKRQSVAFWCNPISGHATLYWYQQILGQGPKLLIQFQNNGVVDDSQLPKDRFSAERLKGVDSTLKIQPAKLEDSAVYLCASSLDFSPWGGSGNEQFFGPGTRLTVL.

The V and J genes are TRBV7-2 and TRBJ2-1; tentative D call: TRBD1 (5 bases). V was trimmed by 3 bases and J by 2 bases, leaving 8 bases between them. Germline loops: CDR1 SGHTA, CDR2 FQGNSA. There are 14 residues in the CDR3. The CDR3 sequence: CASSFDSPYNEQFF. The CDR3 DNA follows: TGTGCCAGCAGCTTTGACAGTCCCTACAATGAGCAGTTCTTC.

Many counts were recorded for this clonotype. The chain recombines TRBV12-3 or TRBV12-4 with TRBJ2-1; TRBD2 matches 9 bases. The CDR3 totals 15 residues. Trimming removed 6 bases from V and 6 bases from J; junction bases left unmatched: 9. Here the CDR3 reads CASSLAGYVGNEQFF. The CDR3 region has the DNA TGTGCCAGCAGCCTAGCGGGGTATGTCGGCAATGAGCAGTTCTTC.

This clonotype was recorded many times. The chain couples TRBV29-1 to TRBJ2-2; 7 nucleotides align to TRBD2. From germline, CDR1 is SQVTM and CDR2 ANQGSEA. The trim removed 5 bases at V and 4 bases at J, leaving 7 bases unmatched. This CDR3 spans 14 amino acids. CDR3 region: CSVSWGGSTGELFF. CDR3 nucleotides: TGCAGCGTTAGCTGGGGGGGGTCCACCGGGGAGCTGTTTTTT.

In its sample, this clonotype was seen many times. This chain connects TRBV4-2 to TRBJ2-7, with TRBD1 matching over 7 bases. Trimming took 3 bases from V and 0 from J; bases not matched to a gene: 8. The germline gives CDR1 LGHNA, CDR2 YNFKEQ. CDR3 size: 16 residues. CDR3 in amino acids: CASSQTGYSSSYEQYF. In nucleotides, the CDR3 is TGTGCCAGCAGCCAGACAGGGTATTCGAGCTCCTACGAGCAGTACTTC.

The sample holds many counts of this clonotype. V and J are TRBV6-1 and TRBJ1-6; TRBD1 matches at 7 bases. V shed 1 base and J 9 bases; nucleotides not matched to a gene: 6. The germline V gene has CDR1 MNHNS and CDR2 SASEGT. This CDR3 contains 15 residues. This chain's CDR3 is CASSEVTGVRSPLHF. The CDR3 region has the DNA TGTGCCAGCAGTGAAGTTACAGGGGTCCGTTCACCCCTCCACTTT.

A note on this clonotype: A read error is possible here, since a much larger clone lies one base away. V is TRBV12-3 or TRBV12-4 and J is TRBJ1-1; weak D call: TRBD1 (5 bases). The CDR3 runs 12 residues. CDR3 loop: CSSTFSRGEAFF. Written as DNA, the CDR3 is TGTTCCAGCACTTTCTCTAGGGGCGAAGCTTTCTTT.

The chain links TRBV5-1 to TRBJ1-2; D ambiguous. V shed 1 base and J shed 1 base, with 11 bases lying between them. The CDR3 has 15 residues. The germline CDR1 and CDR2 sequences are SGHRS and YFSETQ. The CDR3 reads CASSLPTASNYGYTF. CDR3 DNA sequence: TGCGCCAGCAGCTTGCCCACGGCGAGTAACTATGGCTACACCTTC.

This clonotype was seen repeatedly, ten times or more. The CDR3 reads CASSLGQGARYGYTF. CDR3 DNA: TGTGCCAGCAGCTTGGGACAGGGAGCAAGGTATGGCTACACCTTC. This chain joins TRBV5-5 and TRBJ1-2; TRBD1 aligns across 7 bases. V lost 0 bases and J lost 5; bases outside the gene matches: 7. Germline V gives CDR1 SGHKS, CDR2 YYEKEE (reference sequence). The CDR3 extends over 15 amino acids.

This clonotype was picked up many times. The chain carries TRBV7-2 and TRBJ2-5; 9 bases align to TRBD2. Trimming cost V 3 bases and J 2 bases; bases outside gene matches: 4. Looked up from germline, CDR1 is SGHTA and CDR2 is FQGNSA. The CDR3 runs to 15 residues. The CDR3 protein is CASSFSAGGQETQYF. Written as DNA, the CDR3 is TGTGCCAGCAGCTTCTCAGCGGGGGGACAAGAGACCCAGTACTTC.

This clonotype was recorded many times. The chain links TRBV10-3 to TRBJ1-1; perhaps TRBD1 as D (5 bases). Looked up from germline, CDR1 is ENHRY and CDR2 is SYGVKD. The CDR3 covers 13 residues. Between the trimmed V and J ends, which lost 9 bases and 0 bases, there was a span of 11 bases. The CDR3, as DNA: TGTGCCATACAACGACAGCTGAACACTGAAGCTTTCTTT. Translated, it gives CAIQRQLNTEAFF.